This T cell receptor (beta chain) was identified during a study of blood T cells in healthy people across ages. A second PCR of 7 to 11 cycles used a sample-barcoded 5' primer and a J-beta primer mix. TCRdb analysed the 5' RACE reads with MiXCR anew, one entry per CDR3 protein. The repertoire includes more than 800,000 distinct CDR3 sequences, 25% to 35% of them detected once, and approximately 15% sits in the top ten. This clonotype has a count of ten or more. This TCR derives from a woman of 80 years or more in good health. Sample: blood.

CDR3: CASSFGTGRDTQYF. The CDR3, as DNA: TGTGCCAGCAGCTTCGGGACGGGGAGGGATACGCAGTATTTT. This rearrangement joins TRBV7-9 to TRBJ2-3; the D gene is possibly TRBD2 (6 bases). Trimming stripped 3 bases from V and 6 bases from J, with 13 bases between. In germline, CDR1 is SEHNR, CDR2 FQNEAQ (reference sequence). This CDR3 has 14 amino acids.